This TCR beta chain was documented in a study of blood T cell repertoires in COVID-19. The method was immunoSEQ multiplex PCR; TCRdb's version includes in-frame clones alone and lacks a portion of them. The sample has fewer than 350,000 clones; roughly 90% are singletons. The sample was peripheral blood. This receptor was taken from a man aged 30 to 39 with COVID-19, enrolled during active disease.

The CDR3 reads CASSLHIQNYGYTF. CDR3 DNA sequence: TGTGCCAGCAGTTTACACATACAAAACTATGGCTACACCTTC. The rearrangement uses TRBV27 and TRBJ1-2, with D hard to call. Trimming took 2 bases from V and 2 from J, leaving 9 bases between them. CDR1 and CDR2 (germline): MNHEY, SMNVEV (reference sequence). The length of the CDR3 is 14 residues.